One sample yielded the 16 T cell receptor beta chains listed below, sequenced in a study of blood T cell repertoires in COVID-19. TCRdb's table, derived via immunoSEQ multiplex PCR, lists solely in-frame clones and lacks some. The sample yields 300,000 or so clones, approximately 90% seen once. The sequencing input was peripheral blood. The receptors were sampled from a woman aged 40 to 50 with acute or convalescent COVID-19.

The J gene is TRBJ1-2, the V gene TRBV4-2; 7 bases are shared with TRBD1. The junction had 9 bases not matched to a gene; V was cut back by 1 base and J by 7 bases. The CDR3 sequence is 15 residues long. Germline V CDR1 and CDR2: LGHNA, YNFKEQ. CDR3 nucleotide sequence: TGTGCCAGCAGCCAAGTTGAGGGGGCGAATAGTGGCTACACCTTC. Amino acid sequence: CASSQVEGANSGYTF.

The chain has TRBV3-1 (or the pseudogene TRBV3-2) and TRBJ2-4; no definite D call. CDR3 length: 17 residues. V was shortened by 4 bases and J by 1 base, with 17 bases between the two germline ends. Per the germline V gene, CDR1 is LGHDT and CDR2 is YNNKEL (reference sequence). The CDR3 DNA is TGTGCCAGCAGCCGCCCCCCGAGGCGTGCGGCCAAAAACATTCAGTACTTC. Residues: CASSRPPRRAAKNIQYF.

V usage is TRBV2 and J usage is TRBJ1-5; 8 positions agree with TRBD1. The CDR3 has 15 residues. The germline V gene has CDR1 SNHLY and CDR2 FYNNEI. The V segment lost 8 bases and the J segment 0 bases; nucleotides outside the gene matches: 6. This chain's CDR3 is CASLDRAYSNQPQHF. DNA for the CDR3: TGTGCCAGCCTGGACAGGGCTTATAGCAATCAGCCCCAGCATTTT.

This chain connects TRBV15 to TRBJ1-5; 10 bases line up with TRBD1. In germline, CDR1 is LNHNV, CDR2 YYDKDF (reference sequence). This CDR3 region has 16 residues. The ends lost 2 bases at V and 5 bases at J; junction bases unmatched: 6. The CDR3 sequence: CATSRTTDRGDQPQHF. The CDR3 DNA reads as TGTGCCACCAGCAGAACCACGGACAGGGGGGATCAGCCCCAGCATTTT.

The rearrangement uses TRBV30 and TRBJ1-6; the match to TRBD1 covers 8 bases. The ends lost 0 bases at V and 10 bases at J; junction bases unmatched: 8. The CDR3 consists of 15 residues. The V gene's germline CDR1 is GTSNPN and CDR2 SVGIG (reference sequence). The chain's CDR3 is CAWSVRQGIYSPLHF. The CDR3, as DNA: TGTGCCTGGAGTGTGAGACAGGGGATCTACTCACCCCTCCACTTT.

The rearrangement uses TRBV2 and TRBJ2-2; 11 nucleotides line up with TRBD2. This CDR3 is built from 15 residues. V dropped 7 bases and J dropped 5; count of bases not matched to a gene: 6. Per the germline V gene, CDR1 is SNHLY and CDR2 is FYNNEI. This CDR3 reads CASNFGTSGTGELFF. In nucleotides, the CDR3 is TGTGCCAGCAATTTCGGGACTAGCGGTACCGGGGAGCTGTTTTTT. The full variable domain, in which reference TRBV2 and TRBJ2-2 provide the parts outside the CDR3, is EPEVTQTPSHQVTQMGQEVILRCVPISNHLYFYWYRQILGQKVEFLVSFYNNEISEKSEIFDDQFSVERPDGSNFTLKIRSTKLEDSAMYFCASNFGTSGTGELFFGEGSRLTVL.

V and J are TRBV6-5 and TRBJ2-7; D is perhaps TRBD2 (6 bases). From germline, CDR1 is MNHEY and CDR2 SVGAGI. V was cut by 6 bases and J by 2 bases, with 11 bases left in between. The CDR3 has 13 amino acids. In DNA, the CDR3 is TGTGCCAGCAGCGCGGGACTCGCCTACGAGCAGTACGTC. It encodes CASSAGLAYEQYV.

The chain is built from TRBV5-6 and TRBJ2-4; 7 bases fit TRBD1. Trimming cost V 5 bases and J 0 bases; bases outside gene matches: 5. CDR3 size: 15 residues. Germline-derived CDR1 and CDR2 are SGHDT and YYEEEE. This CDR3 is CASRQTGLAKNIQYF. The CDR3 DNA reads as TGTGCCAGCAGACAGACAGGGCTAGCCAAAAACATTCAGTACTTC.

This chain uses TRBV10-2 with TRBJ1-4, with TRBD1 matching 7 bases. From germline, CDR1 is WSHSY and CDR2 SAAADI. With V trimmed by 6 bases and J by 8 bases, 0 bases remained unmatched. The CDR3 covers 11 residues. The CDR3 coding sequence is TGCGCCAGCAGGACAGGGGAAAAACTGTTTTTT. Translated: CASRTGEKLFF.

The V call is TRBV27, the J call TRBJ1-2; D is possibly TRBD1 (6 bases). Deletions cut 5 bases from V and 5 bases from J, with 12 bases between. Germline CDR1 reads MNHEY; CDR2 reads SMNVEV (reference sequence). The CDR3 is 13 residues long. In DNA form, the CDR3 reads TGTGCCAGCAGTCCCGGGACAAGATATGGCTACACCTTC. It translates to CASSPGTRYGYTF.

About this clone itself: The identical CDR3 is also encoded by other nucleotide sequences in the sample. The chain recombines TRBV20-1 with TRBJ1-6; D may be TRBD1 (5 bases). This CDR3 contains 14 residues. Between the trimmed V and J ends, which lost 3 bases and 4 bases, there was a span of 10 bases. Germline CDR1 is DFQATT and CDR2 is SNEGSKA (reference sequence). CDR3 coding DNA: TGCAGTGCTAGTTCCCAGGGTTATAATTCACCCCTCCACTTT. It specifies CSASSQGYNSPLHF.

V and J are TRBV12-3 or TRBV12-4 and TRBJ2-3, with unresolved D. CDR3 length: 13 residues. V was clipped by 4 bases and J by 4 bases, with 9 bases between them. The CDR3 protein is CASSSLFPDTQYF. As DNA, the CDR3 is TGTGCCAGCAGTTCCTTATTTCCAGATACGCAGTATTTT.

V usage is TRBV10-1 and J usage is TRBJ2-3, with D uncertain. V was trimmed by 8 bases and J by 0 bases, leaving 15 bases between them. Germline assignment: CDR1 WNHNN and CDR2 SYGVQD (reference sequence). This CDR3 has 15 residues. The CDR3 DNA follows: TGCGCCAGCTCCGACCCGGGTACTAGCACAGATACGCAGTATTTT. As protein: CASSDPGTSTDTQYF.

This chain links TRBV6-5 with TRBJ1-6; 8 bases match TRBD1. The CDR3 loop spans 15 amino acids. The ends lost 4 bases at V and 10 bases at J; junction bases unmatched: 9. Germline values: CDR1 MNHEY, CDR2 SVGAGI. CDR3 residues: CASSSGQGLPSPLHF. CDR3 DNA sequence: TGTGCCAGCAGTTCCGGACAGGGATTACCCTCACCCCTCCACTTT.

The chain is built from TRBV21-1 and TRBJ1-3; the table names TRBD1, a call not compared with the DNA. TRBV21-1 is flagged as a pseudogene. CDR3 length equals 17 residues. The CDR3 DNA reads TGTGCCAGCAGCAAAAGACAGGGCCTCCCGTTTGGAAACACCATATATTTT. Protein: CASSKRQGLPFGNTIYF.

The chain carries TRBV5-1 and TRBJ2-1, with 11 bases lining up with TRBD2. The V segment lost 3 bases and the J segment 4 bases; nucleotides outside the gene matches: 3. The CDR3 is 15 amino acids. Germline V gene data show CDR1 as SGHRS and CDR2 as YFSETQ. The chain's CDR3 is CASSSGLAGYNEQFF. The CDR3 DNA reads TGCGCCAGCAGCTCTGGACTAGCGGGTTACAATGAGCAGTTCTTC.